Shown below are 3 T cell receptor beta chains from a single sample sequenced in a study of T cells in Graves' hyperthyroidism and ophthalmopathy. Researchers took RNA transcripts and amplified the TCR beta CDR3 regions from them. RT-PCR in the first round (using the HTBI primer set) targeted the TCR CDR3. TCRdb re-called the multiplex PCR reads through MiXCR, storing one row per CDR3 protein. The repertoire has 450,000 to 700,000 distinct CDR3 sequences, under 60% of them found once; the top ten carry around 8%. Sequencing was carried out using peripheral blood or thyroid tissue (not recorded which). The receptor source for this set is a woman aged 18 to 35 with Graves' hyperthyroidism.

This clonotype showed up many times. The chain uses TRBV11-3 and TRBJ2-5, with D possibly matching TRBD1 (6 bases). Germline values: CDR1 SGHNT, CDR2 YENEEA. Deletions cut 4 bases from V and 3 bases from J, with 9 bases between. The length of the CDR3 is 13 residues. CDR3 region: CASSWHREETQYF. The DNA for the CDR3 is TGTGCCAGCAGCTGGCACAGGGAAGAGACCCAGTACTTC. Complete variable domain (other parts from reference TRBV11-3 and TRBJ2-5): EAGVVQSPRYKIIEKKQPVAFWCNPISGHNTLYWYLQNLGQGPELLIRYENEEAVDDSQLPKDRFSAERLKGVDSTLKIQPAELGDSAVYLCASSWHREETQYFGPGTRLLVL.

This clonotype was seen many times. V gene TRBV5-6 combines with J gene TRBJ2-5; 8 bases match TRBD2. This CDR3 region has 16 residues. The germline CDR1 and CDR2 sequences are SGHDT and YYEEEE. J gave up 5 bases and V 4 bases, and 13 bases lay outside the gene matches. The CDR3 DNA follows: TGTGCCAGCAGCGGGGAGGTGGCGGGAGGATGGGAGACCCAGTACTTC. Residues: CASSGEVAGGWETQYF.

V is TRBV3-1 and J is TRBJ2-7; D is uncertain. Trimming removed 4 bases at V and 3 bases at J, with 22 bases between. The CDR3 totals 17 residues. Germline V CDR1 and CDR2: LGHDT, YNNKEL (reference sequence). This CDR3 is CASSRSEGRRRNYEQYF. CDR3 nucleotide sequence: TGTGCCAGCAGCCGAAGCGAAGGCAGGAGAAGGAACTACGAGCAGTACTTC.